A single sample is the source of the 9 T cell receptor beta chains below, sequenced in a study of blood T cell repertoires in COVID-19. Libraries were prepared by immunoSEQ multiplex PCR; TCRdb keeps only in-frame clonotypes and omits some of them. The data hold over 150,000 clones, with under 90% observed a single time. Sequenced: PBMCs or T cells enriched from blood (not recorded which). These TCRs come from a man between 50 and 59 years old who had recovered from COVID-19.

The CDR3 reads CASDPGQGYYEQYF. The CDR3 nucleotides are TGTGCCAGCGATCCGGGACAGGGATATTACGAGCAGTACTTC. The chain has TRBV11-3 and TRBJ2-7, with 9 bases aligning to TRBD1. Germline CDR1 and CDR2: SGHNT and YENEEA. V shed 8 bases and J 4 bases; nucleotides not matched to a gene: 9. This CDR3 region has 14 residues.

V and J are TRBV4-3 and TRBJ1-1; D unresolved. V lost 0 bases and J 0 bases, leaving 11 bases between the germline ends. This CDR3 region has 16 residues. In germline, CDR1 is LGHNA, CDR2 YSLEER. The CDR3 nucleotides are TGCGCCAGCAGCCAAGAGCCTTTCTCTATGAACACTGAAGCTTTCTTT. Its translation is CASSQEPFSMNTEAFF.

The CDR3 protein is CASSQSGGAVTNEKLFF. The DNA for the CDR3 is TGCGCCAGCAGTCAATCAGGCGGGGCAGTTACTAATGAAAAACTGTTTTTT. The gene calls are TRBV23-1 and TRBJ1-4, with D maybe TRBD1 (5 bases). TRBV23-1 is identified as an open reading frame with a role that is uncertain. V shed 0 bases and J shed 2 bases, with 13 bases lying between them. There are 17 residues in the CDR3.

The chain carries TRBV19 and TRBJ1-2; 8 nucleotides agree with TRBD1. J gave up 10 bases and V 3 bases, and 4 bases lay outside the gene matches. The CDR3 runs 12 residues. Per germline, CDR1 LNHDA and CDR2 SQIVND (reference sequence). This CDR3 reads CASSMRQGYYTF. For the CDR3, the DNA is TGTGCCAGTAGTATGCGACAGGGGTACTACACCTTC.

V and J are TRBV3-1 (or the pseudogene TRBV3-2) and TRBJ1-4; TRBD1 might be the D (6 bases). Trimming took 2 bases from V and 11 from J, leaving 21 bases between them. The germline V gene encodes CDR1 LGHDT and CDR2 YNNKEL (reference sequence). The CDR3 consists of 16 residues. DNA of the CDR3: TGTGCCAGCAGCCAAAGACAGGATTCTGTCGTCGCGAAACTGTTTTTT. It is translated as CASSQRQDSVVAKLFF.

The chain has TRBV4-2 and TRBJ2-1; TRBD2 matches at 8 bases. This CDR3 has 15 amino acids. V trimming: 4 bases; J trimming: 5 bases; junction bases outside the gene matches: 7. CDR1 is LGHNA and CDR2 is YNFKEQ in the germline V gene. CDR3 sequence: CASSLTGGDNNEQFF. CDR3 coding DNA: TGTGCCAGCAGCCTGACGGGGGGGGACAACAATGAGCAGTTCTTC.

This rearrangement joins TRBV2 to TRBJ1-2; D may be TRBD1 (6 bases). Trimming pared 3 bases from V and 8 bases from J, leaving 10 bases between. The CDR3 sequence is 12 residues long. Germline loops: CDR1 SNHLY, CDR2 FYNNEI. The CDR3, as DNA: TGTGCCAGCAGTGACAGGGGACGGGGCTACACCTTC. This gives the protein CASSDRGRGYTF.

The chain employs TRBV10-3 and TRBJ2-2; TRBD2 matches 11 bases. The CDR3 runs to 16 residues. In germline, CDR1 is ENHRY, CDR2 SYGVKD. J gave up 7 bases and V 4 bases, and 8 bases lay outside the gene matches. The CDR3 DNA is TGTGCCATCAGTGGGATTGCTAGCGGGGGGCTCGGGGAGCTGTTTTTT. Translation: CAISGIASGGLGELFF.

A few counts support this clone. The rearrangement links TRBV18 to TRBJ1-1; no firm D call. CDR3 size: 15 residues. The germline gives CDR1 KGHSH, CDR2 LQKENI. Trimming stripped 6 bases from V and 0 bases from J, with 14 bases between. The CDR3 sequence: CASSPRIVLNTEAFF. In DNA, the CDR3 is TGTGCCAGCTCCCCGAGGATAGTTTTGAACACTGAAGCTTTCTTT.